The 18 T cell receptor beta chains below were found in one sample sequenced in a study of cytomegalovirus exposure and HLA in healthy donors. The PCR employed 60 Vbeta primers together with 13 Jbeta primers. TCRdb's table, derived via immunoSEQ multiplex PCR, lists solely in-frame clones and lacks some. In the table there are 130,000 to 150,000 clones, 60% to 85% of which are singletons. Sequencing input: PBMCs. The source is a man aged 40-49 years in good health and CMV-seropositive.

CDR3 sequence: CSVEPVGRFGELFF. CDR3 sequence (DNA): TGCAGCGTTGAACCCGTGGGGCGATTCGGGGAGCTGTTTTTT. The genes are TRBV29-1 and TRBJ2-2; D perhaps matches TRBD1 (5 bases). The V end lost 2 bases, the J end lost 7 bases, and 14 bases lay between the germline ends. The CDR3 runs to 14 residues. CDR1 and CDR2 (germline): SQVTM, ANQGSEA.

Only a few counts were recorded for this clone. This chain links TRBV5-1 with TRBJ2-7; weak D call: TRBD1 (6 bases). The V end lost 0 bases, the J end lost 5 bases, and 12 bases lay between the germline ends. The CDR3 covers 14 residues. CDR1 and CDR2 from the germline V gene are SGHRS and YFSETQ. CDR3 region: CASSLGQGSDEQYF. Here the CDR3 DNA reads TGCGCCAGCAGCTTGGGTCAGGGGAGCGACGAGCAGTACTTC.

The chain joins TRBV18 to TRBJ1-1; the D gene is possibly TRBD1 (6 bases). Germline CDR1 KGHSH, CDR2 LQKENI. CDR3 size: 14 residues. V was pared by 6 bases and J by 1 base, with 12 bases between. CDR3 in DNA: TGTGCCAGCTCCTTCAAACAGGGGAACACTGAAGCTTTCTTT. Its protein is CASSFKQGNTEAFF.

V is TRBV11-2 and J is TRBJ2-5; 13 nucleotides match TRBD2. CDR1 is SGHAT and CDR2 is FQNNGV in the germline V gene. Trimming at V came to 3 bases and at J to 2 bases, leaving 9 bases not matched to a gene. This CDR3 has 18 amino acids. This CDR3 is CASSLTGTSGKRQETQYF. The CDR3 region has the DNA TGTGCCAGCAGCTTGACCGGGACTAGCGGGAAGCGGCAAGAGACCCAGTACTTC.

This clone has more than one count but fewer than ten. The junction departs from germline at one end; a sequencing error may be responsible. The chain joins TRBV7-9 to TRBJ2-7; D call uncertain. This CDR3 contains 13 residues. Germline V gene lookup returns CDR1 SEHNR and CDR2 FQNEAQ (reference sequence). The CDR3 loop reads CSSSPRVGYEQYF. As DNA, the CDR3 is TGTTCCAGCAGCCCCCGGGTTGGCTACGAGCAGTACTTC.

This chain uses TRBV7-8 with TRBJ2-3, with 12 bases lining up with TRBD2. The CDR3 sequence is 17 residues long. The germline V gene has CDR1 SGHVS and CDR2 FQNEAQ. V was clipped by 5 bases and J by 5 bases; unmatched bases: 11. CDR3 in DNA: TGTGCCAGCAGCCCATCCTCTAGCGGGAGGGTAAAAGATACGCAGTATTTT. Encoded protein: CASSPSSSGRVKDTQYF.

The table lists this clone with a count of one. CDR3 bases: TGTGCCAGCAGGCCCGGCGGGGTTGAAGGCTGGAAGCTGTTTTTT. It is translated as CASRPGGVEGWKLFF. This chain joins TRBV28 and TRBJ2-2; D might be TRBD2 (6 bases). The CDR3 runs 15 residues. Germline V gene lookup returns CDR1 MDHEN and CDR2 SYDVKM. V was shortened by 6 bases and J by 12 bases, with 23 bases between the two germline ends.

The chain employs TRBV30 and TRBJ2-7; 7 bases match TRBD1. V was clipped by 4 bases and J by 1 base; unmatched bases: 7. The CDR3 is 14 amino acids. CDR1 is GTSNPN, CDR2 SVGIG, per germline (reference sequence). The CDR3 here is CAWTRTGFSYEQYF. Here the CDR3 DNA reads TGTGCCTGGACAAGGACAGGCTTTTCCTACGAGCAGTACTTC.

This rearrangement joins TRBV28 to TRBJ2-7; TRBD2 might be the D (5 bases). The CDR3 covers 17 residues. Germline CDR1 is MDHEN and CDR2 is SYDVKM. Trimming removed 2 bases from V and 2 bases from J, with 19 bases in between. This CDR3 is CASSLRGLALTTYEQYF. The CDR3 nucleotides read TGTGCCAGCAGTTTAAGAGGGTTGGCCCTAACAACCTACGAGCAGTACTTC.

Written as DNA, the CDR3 is TGCGCCAGCAGCTTGGGGCAGGATTTCTACGAGCAGTACTTC. Protein: CASSLGQDFYEQYF. The chain has TRBV5-1 and TRBJ2-5; D is unresolved. The J call may be mistaken, given a closer DNA end match to TRBJ2-7. The CDR3 extends over 14 amino acids. Per germline, CDR1 SGHRS and CDR2 YFSETQ.

This clone was counted a few times. This CDR3 is CASSLSPSSYNEQFF. CDR3 sequence (DNA): TGTGCCAGCAGCTTGTCTCCTAGCAGTTACAATGAGCAGTTCTTC. This sequence joins TRBV5-4 and TRBJ2-1, with D possibly TRBD2 on 5 matching bases. CDR1 is SGHNT, CDR2 YYREEE, per germline (reference sequence). The CDR3 covers 15 residues. V gave up 1 base and J gave up 4 bases, with 12 bases separating them.

The gene calls are TRBV9 and TRBJ2-2, with 9 bases identical to TRBD1. CDR3 length equals 15 residues. V trimming: 3 bases; J trimming: 7 bases; junction bases outside the gene matches: 7. Germline-derived CDR1 and CDR2 are SGDLS and YYNGEE. The DNA of the CDR3 is TGTGCCAGCAGCGCACAGGGGGCGCAAAACGGGGAGCTGTTTTTT. Translation: CASSAQGAQNGELFF. Together with reference TRBV9 and TRBJ2-2, the CDR3 gives the full variable domain: DSGVTQTPKHLITATGQRVTLRCSPRSGDLSVYWYQQSLDQGLQFLIQYYNGEERAKGNILERFSAQQFPDLHSELNLSSLELGDSALYFCASSAQGAQNGELFFGEGSRLTVL.

This clone turned up a few times. The chain joins TRBV19 to TRBJ1-5; D is perhaps TRBD1 (6 bases). The CDR3 loop spans 15 amino acids. Germline loops: CDR1 LNHDA, CDR2 SQIVND (reference sequence). Trimming stripped 7 bases from V and 3 bases from J, with 16 bases between. The CDR3 spells CASTLLQGNNQPQHF. CDR3 DNA: TGTGCCAGTACCCTCCTACAGGGAAACAATCAGCCCCAGCATTTT. The variable domain in full, completed from reference TRBV19 and TRBJ1-5, reads DGGITQSPKYLFRKEGQNVTLSCEQNLNHDAMYWYRQDPGQGLRLIYYSQIVNDFQKGDIAEGYSVSREKKESFPLTVTSAQKNPTAFYLCASTLLQGNNQPQHFGDGTRLSIL.

In the case of this clone: The junction differs from germline at one of its ends, possibly a read error. This chain links TRBV7-9 with TRBJ1-1, with D unresolved. The CDR3 contains 14 residues. Germline V gene lookup returns CDR1 SEHNR and CDR2 FQNEAQ (reference sequence). CDR3 in DNA: TGTTCCAGCAGCCCTGGGAGGATGAACACTGAAGCTTTCTTT. Amino acid sequence: CSSSPGRMNTEAFF.

The table lists this clone with a few counts. The J gene is TRBJ2-1, the V gene TRBV30; 7 bases line up with TRBD2. This CDR3 spans 15 amino acids. After removal of 1 base from V and 0 bases from J, the junction contained 3 bases not matched to a gene. Germline V gives CDR1 GTSNPN, CDR2 SVGIG (reference sequence). The CDR3 nucleotides are TGTGCCTGGAGTGCGCGGGGGAGCTCCTACAATGAGCAGTTCTTC. It codes for CAWSARGSSYNEQFF.

The J gene is TRBJ1-2, the V gene TRBV19, with D possibly being TRBD1 (5 bases). CDR1 is LNHDA, CDR2 SQIVND, per germline (reference sequence). Trimming stripped 2 bases from V and 2 bases from J, with 9 bases between. CDR3 length: 14 residues. CDR3 residues: CASSINRPNYGYTF. Here the CDR3 DNA reads TGTGCCAGTAGTATAAACAGGCCAAACTATGGCTACACCTTC.

This rearrangement joins TRBV30 to TRBJ1-3, with D possibly matching TRBD1 (6 bases). Germline CDR1 reads GTSNPN; CDR2 reads SVGIG (reference sequence). The germline V and J ends were trimmed by 4 bases and 0 bases, with 10 bases remaining between them. The CDR3 consists of 14 residues. CDR3 coding DNA: TGTGCCTGGAATGACAGGAACTCTGGAAACACCATATATTTT. Amino acid sequence: CAWNDRNSGNTIYF.

This chain joins TRBV30 and TRBJ2-7; D perhaps matches TRBD2 (5 bases). The germline V gene has CDR1 GTSNPN and CDR2 SVGIG (reference sequence). With 2 bases removed from V and 0 bases from J, the gap between germline ends came to 11 bases. The CDR3 has 14 amino acids. This CDR3 reads CAWSKLGSSYEQYF. CDR3 coding DNA: TGTGCCTGGAGTAAGCTTGGGAGCTCCTACGAGCAGTACTTC.